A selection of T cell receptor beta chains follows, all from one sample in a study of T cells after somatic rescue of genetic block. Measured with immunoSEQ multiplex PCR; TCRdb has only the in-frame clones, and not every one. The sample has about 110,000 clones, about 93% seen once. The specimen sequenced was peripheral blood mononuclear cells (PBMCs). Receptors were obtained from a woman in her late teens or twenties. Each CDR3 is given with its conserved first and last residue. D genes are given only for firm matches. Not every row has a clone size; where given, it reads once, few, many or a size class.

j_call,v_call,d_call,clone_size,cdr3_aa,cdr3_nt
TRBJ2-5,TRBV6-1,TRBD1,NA,CATTGGEGWETQYF,TGTGCCACCACAGGGGGCGAGGGGTGGGAGACCCAGTACTTC
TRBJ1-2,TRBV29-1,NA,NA,CSVLMGGSGYTF,TGCAGCGTTCTCATGGGGGGCTCTGGCTACACCTTC
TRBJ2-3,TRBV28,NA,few,CASSLFGGTDTQYF,TGTGCCAGCAGTTTATTTGGGGGCACAGATACGCAGTATTTT
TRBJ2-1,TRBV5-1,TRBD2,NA,CASRKRLAGDNEQFF,TGCGCCAGCAGAAAAAGACTAGCGGGGGACAATGAGCAGTTCTTC
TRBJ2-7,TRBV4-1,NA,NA,CASSQSSSYEQYF,TGCGCCAGCAGCCAATCCTCCTCCTACGAGCAGTACTTC
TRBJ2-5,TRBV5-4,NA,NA,CASSLGLQETQYF,TGTGCCAGCAGCTTGGGACTACAAGAGACCCAGTACTTC
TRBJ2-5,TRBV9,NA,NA,CASSVGEWTQETQYF,TGTGCCAGCAGCGTAGGAGAATGGACCCAAGAGACCCAGTACTTC
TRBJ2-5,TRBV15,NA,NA,CATSRDWAGETQYF,TGTGCCACCAGCAGAGATTGGGCAGGAGAGACCCAGTACTTC
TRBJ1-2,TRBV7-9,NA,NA,CASSVTAGPYGYTF,TGTGCCAGCAGCGTAACGGCGGGGCCCTATGGCTACACCTTC
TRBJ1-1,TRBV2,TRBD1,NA,CASSGVRDSTRRAFF,TGTGCCAGCAGTGGCGTCCGGGACAGCACCCGACGGGCTTTCTTT
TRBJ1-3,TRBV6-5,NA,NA,CASSYSTVGPGNTIYF,TGTGCCAGCAGTTACTCGACGGTGGGGCCCGGAAACACCATATATTTT
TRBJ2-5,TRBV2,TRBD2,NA,CASRGLAGGPWYF,TGTGCCAGCAGGGGACTAGCGGGGGGCCCCTGGTACTTC
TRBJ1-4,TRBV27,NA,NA,CASSKRTPPDNEKLFF,TGTGCCAGCAGTAAACGGACACCACCTGATAATGAAAAACTGTTTTTT
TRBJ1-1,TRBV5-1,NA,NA,CASSFGGNTEAFF,TGCGCCAGCAGCTTCGGGGGAAACACTGAAGCTTTCTTT
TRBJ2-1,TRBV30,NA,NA,CAWGGPEQFF,TGTGCCTGGGGGGGGCCTGAGCAGTTCTTC
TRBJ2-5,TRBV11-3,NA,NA,CASSQEWETQYF,TGTGCCAGCAGTCAAGAGTGGGAGACCCAGTACTTC
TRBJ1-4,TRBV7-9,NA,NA,CASSLVTNEKLFF,TGTGCCAGCAGCTTGGTTACCAATGAAAAACTGTTTTTT
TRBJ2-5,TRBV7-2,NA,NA,CASSPSLVQETQYF,TGTGCCAGCAGCCCCTCTCTTGTCCAAGAGACCCAGTACTTC
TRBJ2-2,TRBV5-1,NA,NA,CASSIMGTGELFF,TGCGCCAGCTCCATCATGGGTACCGGGGAGCTGTTTTTT